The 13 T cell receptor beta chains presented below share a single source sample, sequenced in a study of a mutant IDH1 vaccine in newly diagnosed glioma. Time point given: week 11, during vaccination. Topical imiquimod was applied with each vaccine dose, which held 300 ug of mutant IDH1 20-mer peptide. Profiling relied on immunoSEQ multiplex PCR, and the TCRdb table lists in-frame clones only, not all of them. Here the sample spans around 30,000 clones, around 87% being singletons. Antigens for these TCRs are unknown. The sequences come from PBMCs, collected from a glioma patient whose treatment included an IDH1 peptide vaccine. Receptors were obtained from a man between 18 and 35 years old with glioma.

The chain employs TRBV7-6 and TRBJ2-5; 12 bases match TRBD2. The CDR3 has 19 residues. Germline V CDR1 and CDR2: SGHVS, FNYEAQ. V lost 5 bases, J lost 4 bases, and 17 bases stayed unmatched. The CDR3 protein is CASSPYAFSSGRAGETQYF. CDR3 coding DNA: TGTGCCAGCAGCCCGTACGCCTTCTCTAGCGGGAGGGCCGGAGAGACCCAGTACTTC.

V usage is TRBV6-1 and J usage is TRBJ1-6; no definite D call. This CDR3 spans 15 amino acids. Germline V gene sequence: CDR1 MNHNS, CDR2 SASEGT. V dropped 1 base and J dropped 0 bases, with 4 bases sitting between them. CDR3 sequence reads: CASSEGSSYNSPLHF. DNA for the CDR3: TGTGCCAGCAGTGAAGGGAGCTCCTATAATTCACCCCTCCACTTT.

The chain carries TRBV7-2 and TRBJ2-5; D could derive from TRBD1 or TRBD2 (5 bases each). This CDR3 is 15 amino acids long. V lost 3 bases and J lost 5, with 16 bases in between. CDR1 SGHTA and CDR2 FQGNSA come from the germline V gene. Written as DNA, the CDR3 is TGTGCCAGCAGCTTCTGGGACCCAGGTCGGGAGACCCAGTACTTC. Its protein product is CASSFWDPGRETQYF.

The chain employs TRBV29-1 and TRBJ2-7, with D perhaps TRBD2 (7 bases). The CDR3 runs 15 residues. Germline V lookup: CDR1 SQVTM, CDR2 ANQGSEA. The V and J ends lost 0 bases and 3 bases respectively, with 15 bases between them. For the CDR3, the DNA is TGCAGCGTTGAAGAGGCGGGGGCTAGCGGCTACGAGCAGTACTTC. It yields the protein CSVEEAGASGYEQYF.

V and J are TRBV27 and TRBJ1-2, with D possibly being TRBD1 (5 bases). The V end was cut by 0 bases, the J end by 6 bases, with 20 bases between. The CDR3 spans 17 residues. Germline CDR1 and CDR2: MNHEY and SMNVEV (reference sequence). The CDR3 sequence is CASSLSPGGLGGDGYTF. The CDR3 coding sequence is TGTGCCAGCAGTTTATCCCCCGGTGGCCTTGGGGGGGATGGCTACACCTTC.

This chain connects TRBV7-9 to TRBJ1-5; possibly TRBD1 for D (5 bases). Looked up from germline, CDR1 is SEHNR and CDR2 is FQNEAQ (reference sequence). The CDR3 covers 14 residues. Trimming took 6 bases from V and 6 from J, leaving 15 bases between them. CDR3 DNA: TGTGCCAGCAGTCATGAGGGGTCGGGTCAGCCCCAGCATTTT. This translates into CASSHEGSGQPQHF.

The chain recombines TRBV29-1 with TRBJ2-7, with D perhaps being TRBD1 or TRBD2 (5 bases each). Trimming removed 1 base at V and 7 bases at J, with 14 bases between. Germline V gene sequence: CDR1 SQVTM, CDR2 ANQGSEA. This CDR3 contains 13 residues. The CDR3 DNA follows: TGCAGCGTTGAAGGGGGGATGAAGGGGGAGCAGTACTTC. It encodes CSVEGGMKGEQYF.

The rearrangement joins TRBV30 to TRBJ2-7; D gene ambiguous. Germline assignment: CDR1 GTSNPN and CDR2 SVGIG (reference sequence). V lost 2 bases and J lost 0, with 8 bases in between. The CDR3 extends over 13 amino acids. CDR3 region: CAWSPGSSYEQYF. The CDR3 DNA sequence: TGTGCCTGGAGTCCAGGCAGCTCCTACGAGCAGTACTTC.

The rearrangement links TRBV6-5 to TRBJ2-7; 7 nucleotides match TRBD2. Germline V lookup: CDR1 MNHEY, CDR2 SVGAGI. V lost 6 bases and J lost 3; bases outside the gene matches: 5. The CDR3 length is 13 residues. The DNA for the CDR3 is TGTGCCAGCAGCCTAGCGGTGGACTACGAGCAGTACTTC. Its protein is CASSLAVDYEQYF.

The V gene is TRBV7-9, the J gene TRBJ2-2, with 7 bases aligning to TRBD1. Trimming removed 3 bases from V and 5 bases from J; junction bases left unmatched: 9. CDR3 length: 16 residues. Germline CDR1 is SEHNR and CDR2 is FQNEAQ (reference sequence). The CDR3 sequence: CASSLMTGMSTGELFF. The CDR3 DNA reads TGTGCCAGCAGCTTGATGACAGGGATGTCGACCGGGGAGCTGTTTTTT. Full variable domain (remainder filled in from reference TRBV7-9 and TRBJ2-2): DTGVSQNPRHKITKRGQNVTFRCDPISEHNRLYWYRQTLGQGPEFLTYFQNEAQLEKSRLLSDRFSAERPKGSFSTLEIQRTEQGDSAMYLCASSLMTGMSTGELFFGEGSRLTVL.

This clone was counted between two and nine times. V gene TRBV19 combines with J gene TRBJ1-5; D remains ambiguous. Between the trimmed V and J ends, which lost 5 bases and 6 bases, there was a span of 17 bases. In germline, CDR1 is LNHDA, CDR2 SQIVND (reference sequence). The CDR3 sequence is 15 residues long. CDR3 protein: CASSADGSFGQPQHF. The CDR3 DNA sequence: TGTGCCAGTAGTGCGGACGGGAGCTTCGGTCAGCCCCAGCATTTT.

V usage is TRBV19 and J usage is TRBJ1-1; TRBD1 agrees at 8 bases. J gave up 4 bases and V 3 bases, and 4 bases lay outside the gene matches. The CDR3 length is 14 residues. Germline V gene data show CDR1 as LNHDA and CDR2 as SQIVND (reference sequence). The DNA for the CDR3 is TGTGCCAGTAGTATTACCAGGGGGCGCACTGAAGCTTTCTTT. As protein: CASSITRGRTEAFF.

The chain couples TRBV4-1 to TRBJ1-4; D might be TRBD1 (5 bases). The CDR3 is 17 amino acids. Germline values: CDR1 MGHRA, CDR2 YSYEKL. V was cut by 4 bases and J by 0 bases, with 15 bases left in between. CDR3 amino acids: CASSPLTRGSTNEKLFF. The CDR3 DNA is TGCGCCAGCAGCCCTCTCACCCGGGGGTCAACTAATGAAAAACTGTTTTTT.